A selection of T cell receptor beta chains follows, all from one sample in a study of shared clonotypes between healthy human individuals. Assay: immunoSEQ multiplex PCR; the TCRdb copy retains only in-frame clones and omits some. The sample holds 650,000 to 700,000 clones; less than 95% are singletons and the top ten take 34%. Sequenced input: memory CD8+ T cells from PBMCs. The receptor set was obtained from a man younger than 30 in good health. Some clones in this sample may be carry-over from other donors' samples. CDR3s include the opening cysteine and the closing phenylalanine or tryptophan. A D gene is named only where the DNA matches it firmly. Expanded clones get a size class; other rows say once, few or many, or leave the size out.

D gene,clone size,J gene,V gene,CDR3 protein,CDR3 DNA
-,-,TRBJ2-7,TRBV19,CASSIDRWSEQYF,TGTGCCAGTAGTATCGACAGGTGGTCCGAGCAGTACTTC
-,once,TRBJ2-7,TRBV19,CASSIWSSPRYEQYF,TGTGCCAGTAGTATATGGTCTAGTCCCCGCTACGAGCAGTACTTC
-,-,TRBJ2-1,TRBV7-9,CASSTPGPRLRGEQFF,TGTGCCAGCAGCACACCCGGGCCTAGGTTACGCGGGGAGCAGTTCTTC
TRBD2,-,TRBJ2-3,TRBV7-9,CASKTGGDTQYF,TGTGCCAGTAAAACGGGGGGAGATACGCAGTATTTT
-,-,TRBJ2-7,TRBV6-1,CASSEGGGDSYEQYF,TGTGCCAGCAGTGAAGGTGGCGGTGACTCCTACGAGCAGTACTTC
-,-,TRBJ2-5,TRBV13,CASSFKGPQETQYF,TGTGCCAGCAGCTTCAAGGGGCCCCAAGAGACCCAGTACTTC
-,once,TRBJ1-4,TRBV5-1,CASSFEGGLGFRGEKLFF,TGCGCCAGCAGCTTCGAAGGGGGTTTAGGGTTTCGTGGTGAAAAACTGTTTTTT
-,-,TRBJ1-2,TRBV18,CASSPSVDGVGYTF,TGTGCCAGCTCACCAAGTGTTGATGGGGTCGGCTACACCTTC
-,few,TRBJ2-2,TRBV7-9,CASSPAGGNTGELFF,TGTGCCAGCAGCCCGGCTGGTGGGAACACCGGGGAGCTGTTTTTT
-,once,TRBJ2-2,TRBV5-1,CASSLSGSNTGELFF,TGCGCCAGCAGCTTATCCGGGAGCAACACCGGGGAGCTGTTTTTT